This T cell receptor beta chain emerged from a study of post-analysis software for immune sequencing data. Study conclusions and caveats: Several TRBV segments, TRBV5-6, TRBV5-1 and TRBV20-1 among them, were found more frequent in patients than controls.

Prepared TCR beta cDNA libraries contained unique molecular identifiers. TCRdb reanalysed the PCR reads using MiXCR and keeps one entry per CDR3 protein. The sample contains about 770,000 distinct CDR3 sequences, around 46% of which appear only once. Concerning this clonotype itself: What it binds is not known.

Germline values: CDR1 DFQATT, CDR2 SNEGSKA (reference sequence). CDR3 length: 11 residues. Sequencing was done on a sample of blood. V usage is TRBV20-1 and J usage is TRBJ1-1; D perhaps matches TRBD1 (6 bases). The receptor's source is a girl aged 5-17 years with multiple sclerosis. The CDR3 DNA reads as TGCGGTGGGGGCCCGCTGGGGGAGGCTTTCTTT. Protein sequence: CGGGPLGEAFF.